Sequencing of this T cell receptor (beta chain) was carried out in a study of blood T cell repertoires in COVID-19. Across the whole study: From the United States, Italy and Spain came samples of acute and convalescent COVID-19. T cells, B-cell-depleted T cells, or PBMCs supplied cDNA or gDNA.

The CDR3 totals 12 residues. Trimming left V 7 bases short and J 5 bases short, with 6 bases between. Sequencing used immunoSEQ multiplex PCR; TCRdb keeps in-frame clones, though not all of them. In the table there are some 250,000 clones, approximately 83% of which are singletons. This TCR derives from a man aged 30 to 45 who had recovered from COVID-19. The sample comprised peripheral blood. The J gene is TRBJ1-6, the V gene TRBV12-3 or TRBV12-4; D is unclear. The CDR3 sequence: CASTENNSPLHF. CDR3 DNA sequence: TGTGCCAGCACCGAGAATAATTCACCCCTCCACTTT.